This T cell receptor beta chain was identified during a study of T cell changes during pregnancy in multiple sclerosis. The V end was cut by 6 bases, the J end by 1 base, with 18 bases between. Germline lookup yields CDR1 SNHLY and CDR2 FYNNEI. There are 16 residues in the CDR3. TCRdb's copy holds only in-frame clones and misses some; the assay was immunoSEQ multiplex PCR. The repertoire holds around 96,000 clones, with 90% to 95% as singletons. The chain has TRBV2 and TRBJ1-1; possibly TRBD1 for D (6 bases). The receptor comes from a female donor with multiple sclerosis, enrolled in a pregnancy study. The source material was peripheral blood, sampled in the third trimester of pregnancy. In DNA, the CDR3 is TGTGCCAGCAGCCCATGGGGCCGGACAGCGAACACTGAAGCTTTCTTT. This sequence encodes CASSPWGRTANTEAFF.